Listed below are T cell receptor beta chains from one sample, sequenced in a study of shared clonotypes between healthy human individuals. Clones were read by immunoSEQ multiplex PCR, and TCRdb kept only the in-frame ones, dropping some. Counted here are about 2.4 million clones, roughly 93% occurring once; the ten biggest clones make up 0.35% to 0.45%. The sequencing sample was made of naive CD4+ T cells from PBMCs. These receptors were collected from a man aged 18-30 years in good health. Some clones in this sample may be carry-over from other donors' samples. The CDR3 runs from the conserved cysteine through the conserved F or W. D genes are given only for firm matches. The size field is filled for only some rows; it gives once, few, many or a size class.

V gene	clone size	J gene	D gene	CDR3 protein	CDR3 DNA
TRBV5-8	NA	TRBJ2-7	TRBD1	CASSLRTGSYEQYF	TGTGCCAGCAGCTTGCGGACAGGGTCCTACGAGCAGTACTTC
TRBV29-1	NA	TRBJ2-5	NA	CSVGLRYQETQYF	TGCAGCGTTGGTCTGAGATACCAAGAGACCCAGTACTTC
TRBV5-1	NA	TRBJ2-5	NA	CASRPPGRGQGQETQYF	TGCGCCAGCAGGCCGCCTGGGCGGGGGCAGGGCCAAGAGACCCAGTACTTC
TRBV18	once	TRBJ2-1	TRBD2	CASSPPRLAGGSAHNEQFF	TGTGCCAGCTCACCACCGCGGCTAGCGGGAGGGTCCGCACACAATGAGCAGTTCTTC
TRBV7-3	few	TRBJ2-5	TRBD1	CASSFNRGETQYF	TGTGCCAGCAGCTTTAACAGGGGGGAGACCCAGTACTTC
TRBV28	NA	TRBJ1-5	NA	CASRTRLLVNQPQHF	TGTGCCAGCAGGACCCGTTTATTAGTGAATCAGCCCCAGCATTTT
TRBV27	NA	TRBJ2-3	TRBD2	CASQTSGRPTQYF	TGTGCCAGCCAGACTAGCGGGAGGCCTACGCAGTATTTT
TRBV25-1	NA	TRBJ2-2	TRBD2	CASSESSGRPHAGELFF	TGTGCCAGCAGTGAATCTAGCGGGAGGCCACACGCCGGGGAGCTGTTTTTT
TRBV5-4	NA	TRBJ2-1	NA	CASSLVGRRVSYNEQFF	TGTGCCAGCAGCTTGGTTGGTAGGAGGGTCTCCTACAATGAGCAGTTCTTC
TRBV18	NA	TRBJ2-7	TRBD1	CASSPLARTGALYEQYF	TGTGCCAGCTCACCATTGGCCAGGACAGGGGCTCTCTACGAGCAGTACTTC
TRBV28	NA	TRBJ2-7	NA	CASSYGISYEQYF	TGTGCCAGCAGTTATGGTATCTCCTACGAGCAGTACTTC
TRBV19	NA	TRBJ2-3	NA	CASSMQIPTDTQYF	TGTGCCAGTAGTATGCAGATACCCACAGATACGCAGTATTTT
TRBV5-1	few	TRBJ1-1	NA	CASSTRGGANTEAFF	TGCGCCAGCAGCACCAGGGGTGGGGCCAACACTGAAGCTTTCTTT